A single sample gave rise to the 10 T cell receptor beta chains below, sequenced in a study of blood T cell repertoires in COVID-19. Only in-frame clones appear in the TCRdb table, and some are missing; sequencing was by immunoSEQ multiplex PCR. The table lists 180,000 or so clones, 86% of them singletons, with 8% to 10% in the top ten. Sequencing input: PBMCs or T cells enriched from blood (not recorded which). The receptors shown here come from a woman aged 30 to 39 who had recovered from COVID-19.

V and J are TRBV28 and TRBJ2-4, with D unresolved. CDR1 is MDHEN and CDR2 is SYDVKM in the germline V gene. Trimming took off 0 bases at V and 3 bases at J, with 15 bases between the two ends. The CDR3 totals 17 residues. The CDR3 loop is CASSLWSSEIGKNIQYF. The CDR3 nucleotides are TGTGCCAGCAGTTTATGGAGTAGTGAGATTGGCAAAAACATTCAGTACTTC.

This clone was recorded a few times. The CDR3 nucleotides are TGTGCCAGCAGCCCACAACCACCCGGGACTAGTCGGCCCGGGGAGCTGTTTTTT. Amino acid sequence: CASSPQPPGTSRPGELFF. The chain couples TRBV5-4 to TRBJ2-2, with TRBD2 identical over 8 bases. There are 18 residues in the CDR3. After removal of 4 bases from V and 6 bases from J, the junction contained 17 bases not matched to a gene. Germline CDR1 is SGHNT and CDR2 is YYREEE (reference sequence).

CDR3 residues: CASSLGGARGSNEQYF. DNA for the CDR3: TGTGCCAGCAGCTTAGGAGGGGCGCGCGGGAGCAACGAGCAGTACTTC. The chain employs TRBV7-2 and TRBJ2-7, with 7 bases lining up with TRBD2. CDR1 SGHTA and CDR2 FQGNSA come from the germline V gene. The CDR3 covers 16 residues. V dropped 1 base and J dropped 5; count of bases not matched to a gene: 11.

The V call is TRBV5-1, the J call TRBJ1-2; tentative D call: TRBD1 (5 bases). Germline CDR1 SGHRS, CDR2 YFSETQ. The CDR3 covers 13 residues. V lost 0 bases and J lost 7, with 10 bases in between. CDR3 amino acids: CASSLAGRGGYTF. DNA of the CDR3: TGCGCCAGCAGCTTGGCGGGGCGGGGTGGCTACACCTTC.

This clone was detected only once. The chain employs TRBV3-1 (or the pseudogene TRBV3-2) and TRBJ2-2; TRBD2 might be the D (6 bases). V gave up 6 bases and J gave up 2 bases, with 16 bases separating them. The CDR3 runs to 16 residues. Germline V CDR1 and CDR2: LGHDT, YNNKEL (reference sequence). For the CDR3, the DNA is TGTGCCAGCAGACGAAGCGGAGGGGTTAACACCGGGGAGCTGTTTTTT. Residues: CASRRSGGVNTGELFF.

The gene calls are TRBV5-1 and TRBJ2-2, with D maybe TRBD1 (6 bases). Trimming pared 4 bases from V and 0 bases from J, leaving 10 bases between. The germline V gene encodes CDR1 SGHRS and CDR2 YFSETQ. This CDR3 comprises 15 residues. The CDR3 DNA follows: TGCGCCAGCAGCGCCGGGACAACGAACACCGGGGAGCTGTTTTTT. Protein product: CASSAGTTNTGELFF.

The chain couples TRBV2 to TRBJ2-5; possible D gene TRBD1, 7 bases. The CDR3 totals 14 residues. V lost 2 bases to trimming and J lost 7 bases, with 14 bases between them. Germline CDR1 reads SNHLY; CDR2 reads FYNNEI. The CDR3 spells CASSELEGQRTQYF. In nucleotides, the CDR3 is TGTGCCAGCAGTGAACTGGAGGGACAGCGGACCCAGTACTTC.

V is TRBV5-6 and J is TRBJ2-5; 7 nucleotides align to TRBD2. CDR1 SGHDT and CDR2 YYEEEE come from the germline V gene. There are 14 residues in the CDR3. The J segment lost 2 bases and the V segment lost 3 bases, leaving 4 bases of the junction unmatched. CDR3 sequence (DNA): TGTGCCAGCAGCTGGACGGGACTACAAGAGACCCAGTACTTC. Translation: CASSWTGLQETQYF.

In this sample, this clone turned up a few times. The genes are TRBV23-1 and TRBJ2-7; no clear D gene. TRBV23-1 is treated as an ORF (open reading frame) with a function not yet certain. The CDR3 contains 15 residues. Trimming took 3 bases from V and 3 from J, leaving 15 bases between them. The CDR3 sequence is CASSQSLARNYEQYF. Written as DNA, the CDR3 is TGCGCCAGCAGTCAGTCCCTCGCGCGGAACTACGAGCAGTACTTC.

The gene calls are TRBV10-3 and TRBJ1-6; 11 bases map to TRBD1. V was clipped by 2 bases and J by 9 bases; unmatched bases: 3. Germline CDR1 is ENHRY and CDR2 is SYGVKD. The CDR3 extends over 15 amino acids. The CDR3 nucleotides are TGTGCCATCAGTGAGGGACAGGGGGCAGGTTCACCCCTCCACTTT. Its protein is CAISEGQGAGSPLHF.